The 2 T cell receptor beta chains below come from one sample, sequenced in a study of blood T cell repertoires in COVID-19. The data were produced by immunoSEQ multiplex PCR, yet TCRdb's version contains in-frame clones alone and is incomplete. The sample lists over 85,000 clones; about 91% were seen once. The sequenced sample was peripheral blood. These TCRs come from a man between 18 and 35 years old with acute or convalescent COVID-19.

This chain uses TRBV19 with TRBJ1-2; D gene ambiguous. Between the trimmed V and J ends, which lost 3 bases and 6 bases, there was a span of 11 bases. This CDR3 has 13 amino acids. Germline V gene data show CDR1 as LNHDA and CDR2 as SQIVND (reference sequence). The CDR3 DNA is TGTGCCAGTAGTATCACAAACGACAATGGCTACACCTTC. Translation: CASSITNDNGYTF.

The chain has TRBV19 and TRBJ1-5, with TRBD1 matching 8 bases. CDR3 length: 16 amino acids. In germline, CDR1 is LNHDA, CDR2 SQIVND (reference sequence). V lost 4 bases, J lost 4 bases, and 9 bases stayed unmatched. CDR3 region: CASSKDRGMDNQPQHF. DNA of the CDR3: TGTGCCAGTAGTAAAGACAGGGGAATGGATAATCAGCCCCAGCATTTT.